This T cell receptor (beta chain) was found in a study of blood T cells in healthy people across ages. Broader study findings: Whereas aged donors had fewer naive CD4+ cells, long-lived donors had more of them and higher diversity.

As concerns this clonotype: Its antigen is currently unknown.

For the second PCR, which ran for about 6 to 11 cycles, a sample-barcoded 5' primer and a J-beta primer mix were used. Each CDR3 protein gets one entry after TCRdb re-called the 5' RACE reads with MiXCR. The sample contains more than 1.4 million distinct CDR3 sequences, 42% of which appear only once. Isolation recovered at least 6.5 million PBMCs from every sample. Total RNA was extracted at no less than 5 micrograms per sample. What was sequenced was blood. This clonotype was sampled from a woman between 18 and 29 years old in good health.

In DNA form, the CDR3 reads TGTGCCAGCAGCTTAGATCTTCGTGAAGCGGGAGGCTACTACAATGAGCAGTTCTTC. It translates to CASSLDLREAGGYYNEQFF. The V and J genes are TRBV11-2 and TRBJ2-1, with 9 bases fitting TRBD2. The CDR3 contains 19 residues. The J segment lost 3 bases and the V segment lost 0 bases, leaving 12 bases of the junction unmatched. Germline CDR1 SGHAT, CDR2 FQNNGV.